This T cell receptor beta chain was retrieved from a study of vaccination effects on CD4 cells after COVID-19. Broader study findings: Marked clonal contraction of both clone types appeared late after vaccination.

Deletions cut 0 bases from V and 11 bases from J, with 10 bases between. The germline CDR1 and CDR2 sequences are ENHRY and SYGVKD. The CDR3 is 12 residues long. This table comes from immunoSEQ multiplex PCR, and its TCRdb copy is limited to in-frame clones, with some not included. The data contain 50,000 or so clones, nearly 80% of them singletons. Of note for this clone: The antigen is not known.

Prior to sequencing, the ViraFEST assay stimulated PBMC with viral peptide pools, which expanded the antigen-specific CD4+ T cells. Following 10 days of culture, CD4+ T cells were isolated. Recipients of the vaccine had no prior SARS-CoV-2 infection and negative nucleocapsid antibodies. The J gene is TRBJ1-1, the V gene TRBV10-3; D remains ambiguous. The specimen was CD4+ T cells from PBMCs cultured with HCoV-OC43 spike peptides, collected before COVID-19 vaccination. Subset given: HCoV-OC43 spike overlapping peptide pool stimulation. This clonotype was sampled from a human donor who received a COVID-19 vaccine. CDR3 amino acids: CAISESQAAAFF. CDR3 coding DNA: TGTGCCATCAGTGAGTCCCAGGCGGCCGCTTTCTTT.